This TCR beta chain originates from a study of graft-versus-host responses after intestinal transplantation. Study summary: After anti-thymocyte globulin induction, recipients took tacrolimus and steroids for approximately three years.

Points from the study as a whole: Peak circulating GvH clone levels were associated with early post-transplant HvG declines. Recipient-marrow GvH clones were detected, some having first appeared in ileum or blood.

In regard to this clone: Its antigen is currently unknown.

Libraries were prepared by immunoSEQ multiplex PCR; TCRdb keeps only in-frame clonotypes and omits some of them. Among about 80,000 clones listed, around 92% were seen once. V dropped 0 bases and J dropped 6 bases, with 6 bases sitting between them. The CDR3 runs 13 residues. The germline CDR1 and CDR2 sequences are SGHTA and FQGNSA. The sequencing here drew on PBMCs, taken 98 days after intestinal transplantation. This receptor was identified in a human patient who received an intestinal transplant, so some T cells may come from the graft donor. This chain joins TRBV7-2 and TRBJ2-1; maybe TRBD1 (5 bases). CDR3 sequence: CASSLAGVNEQFF. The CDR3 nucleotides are TGTGCCAGCAGCTTAGCAGGGGTCAATGAGCAGTTCTTC.